This section outlines one T cell receptor beta chain sequence together with its context. Its antigen remains unidentified. The V end lost 5 bases, the J end lost 1 base, and 6 bases lay between the germline ends. Germline V gene lookup returns CDR1 MRHNA and CDR2 SNTAGT. This CDR3 spans 13 amino acids. The data were taken from a study of T cell clonotyping in hematopoietic cell transplantation. Documented time point: recipient sample about 28 days before transplant, after cytoreduction. Samples: about 28 days before transplant, then days 30, 100 and 180 after. Only in-frame clones appear in the TCRdb table, and some are missing; sequencing was by immunoSEQ multiplex PCR. Here the sample spans about 41,000 clones, roughly 80% being singletons. Whole-study results and caveats: Broader posttransplant TCR repertoire diversity was predicted by graft donor and pretransplant recipient Inverse Simpson Index values. Few recipient clonotypes overlapped donors; over 95% were de novo at given depth. Recipient TCR diversity dropped after transplant; expanded clonotypes rose from day 30 to 180.

The chain combines TRBV6-4 with TRBJ2-4, with D perhaps given as TRBD1 or TRBD2 (5 bases each). The TCR sequence derives from a man aged 55 to 70 with myelodysplastic syndrome. Some clones in this sample may be carry-over from other donors' samples. Specimen: peripheral blood mononuclear cells, collected before stem cell transplant. This chain's CDR3 is CASSRDAKNIQYF. Written as DNA, the CDR3 is TGTGCCAGCAGTAGGGACGCCAAAAACATTCAGTACTTC.